This T cell receptor (beta chain) was identified during a study of shared clonotypes between healthy human individuals. General study findings and limits: Genetic and exposure-history diversity was limited by the small donor number.

The assay ran at deep level. This table comes from immunoSEQ multiplex PCR, and its TCRdb copy is limited to in-frame clones, with some not included. The sample yields around 450,000 clones, more than 75% seen once. Remarks on this clone: Its antigen is still unknown.

Participating donors were healthy, HIV-negative adults free of recent acute infections or vaccinations. Adults of Caucasian background living in Nashville, Tennessee made up all donors. Per the germline V gene, CDR1 is SEHNR and CDR2 is FQNEAQ (reference sequence). The V gene end was trimmed by 3 bases and the J gene end by 2 bases; junction bases not matched to a gene: 7. The CDR3 length is 16 residues. Sequencing was carried out using PBMCs. The sequence was collected from a woman aged 40 to 50 in good health. Some clones in this sample may be carry-over from other donors' samples. This chain joins TRBV7-9 and TRBJ2-7; 10 bases align to TRBD2. CDR3 DNA: TGTGCCAGCAGCTTGAAGACTAGCGGGCGGACCTACGAGCAGTACTTC. Protein product: CASSLKTSGRTYEQYF.